The 27 T cell receptor beta chains listed next were all sequenced from one sample in a study of T-cell reconstitution after alpha-beta-depleted transplantation in children. Using unique molecular identifiers, the investigators prepared the TCRbeta library. TCRdb reprocessed the PCR reads via MiXCR and lists one record per CDR3 protein. The table shows about 460,000 distinct CDR3 sequences, with 10% to 12% occurring only once. Sequenced material: PBMCs, mostly from graft donor cells, taken 180 days after TCRalphabeta/CD19-depleted stem cell transplant. Receptors originate from a female patient aged 2-9 years who had a stem cell transplant for aplastic anemia, so the T cells may come from the graft donor.

The gene calls are TRBV6-2 or TRBV6-3 and TRBJ2-1; TRBD2 is a possible D gene (6 bases). Trimming shortened V by 2 bases and J by 5 bases, and 7 bases separated the two germline ends. CDR3 length: 13 amino acids. Germline V lookup: CDR1 MNHEY, CDR2 SVGEGT. The CDR3 sequence is CASSYERDNEQFF. The CDR3 region has the DNA TGTGCCAGCAGTTACGAGCGGGACAATGAGCAGTTCTTC.

As concerns this clonotype: The junction departs from germline at one end; a sequencing error may be responsible. The chain couples TRBV7-9 to TRBJ2-6; D is tentatively TRBD1 or TRBD2 (5 bases each). The CDR3 totals 16 residues. Looked up from germline, CDR1 is SEHNR and CDR2 is FQNEAQ (reference sequence). CDR3 sequence reads: CASSLQGMAGANGLTF. The CDR3 DNA reads TGTGCCAGCAGCTTACAGGGTATGGCCGGGGCCAACGGCCTGACTTTC.

This clonotype has a handful of counts. The chain joins TRBV14 to TRBJ1-2, with D uncertain. Trimming stripped 4 bases from V and 4 bases from J, with 10 bases between. This CDR3 comprises 13 residues. In germline, CDR1 is SGHDN, CDR2 FVKESK. CDR3 sequence (DNA): TGTGCCAGCAGCCCCGATCTTCTCTATGGCTACACCTTC. It specifies CASSPDLLYGYTF.

This clonotype was recorded a few times. The chain couples TRBV5-1 to TRBJ2-7, with 10 bases matching TRBD2. The germline V gene has CDR1 SGHRS and CDR2 YFSETQ. The CDR3 is made up of 15 amino acids. The trim removed 0 bases at V and 7 bases at J, leaving 7 bases unmatched. The CDR3 is CASSLGLAGVGEQYF. The CDR3 bases are TGCGCCAGCAGCTTGGGTCTAGCGGGAGTCGGGGAGCAGTACTTC.

This clonotype was observed a handful of times. V and J are TRBV28 and TRBJ2-6; no definite D call. Looked up from germline, CDR1 is MDHEN and CDR2 is SYDVKM. V shed 6 bases and J shed 0 bases, with 12 bases lying between them. The CDR3 covers 16 residues. As DNA, the CDR3 is TGTGCCAGCAGGCCAGGATTCCTCTCTGGGGCCAACGTCCTGACTTTC. This encodes CASRPGFLSGANVLTF.

In this sample, this clonotype turned up a few times. The chain joins TRBV28 to TRBJ2-1, with D tentatively TRBD2 (6 bases). This CDR3 contains 17 residues. Trimming took 2 bases from V and 0 from J, leaving 14 bases between them. Germline V lookup: CDR1 MDHEN, CDR2 SYDVKM. The CDR3 reads CASSLRLVPSSYNEQFF. CDR3 in DNA: TGTGCCAGCAGTTTAAGACTAGTCCCTAGCTCCTACAATGAGCAGTTCTTC.

CDR3 DNA sequence: TGTGCCAGCTCACCACGCTGCCAGGCCCCCTCGGGATACCGATACGAGCAGTACGTC. This gives the protein CASSPRCQAPSGYRYEQYV. The chain has TRBV18 and TRBJ2-7; possible D gene TRBD2, 5 bases. With 1 base removed from V and 4 bases from J, the gap between germline ends came to 26 bases. The CDR3 length is 19 residues. Per germline, CDR1 KGHSH and CDR2 LQKENI.

This clonotype appeared many times. The rearrangement joins TRBV7-8 to TRBJ2-3; unclear D gene. The CDR3 consists of 12 residues. CDR1 and CDR2 (germline): SGHVS, FQNEAQ. Trimming removed 6 bases from V and 6 bases from J, with 10 bases in between. The chain's CDR3 is CASRGIPDTQYF. CDR3 coding DNA: TGTGCCAGCAGAGGAATCCCGGATACGCAGTATTTT.

In its sample, this clonotype was seen a few times. CDR3 in DNA: TGTGCCAGCAGCCAAGAGGCGGGCAGCCGGGCTTTCTTT. It yields the protein CASSQEAGSRAFF. The chain is built from TRBV4-2 and TRBJ1-1; D not certain. The CDR3 extends over 13 amino acids. V was trimmed by 0 bases and J by 11 bases, leaving 13 bases between them. Germline V CDR1 and CDR2: LGHNA, YNFKEQ.

This clonotype was counted a few times. The V and J genes are TRBV9 and TRBJ2-2; 13 bases fit TRBD2. The CDR3 totals 17 residues. V was pared by 4 bases and J by 0 bases, with 3 bases of the junction left unmatched. Germline CDR1 reads SGDLS; CDR2 reads YYNGEE. CDR3 amino acids: CASSPGLAGPNTGELFF. CDR3 coding DNA: TGTGCCAGCAGCCCGGGACTAGCGGGGCCGAACACCGGGGAGCTGTTTTTT. The variable domain in full, with the rest retrieved from reference TRBV9 and TRBJ2-2, is DSGVTQTPKHLITATGQRVTLRCSPRSGDLSVYWYQQSLDQGLQFLIQYYNGEERAKGNILERFSAQQFPDLHSELNLSSLELGDSALYFCASSPGLAGPNTGELFFGEGSRLTVL.

This rearrangement joins TRBV25-1 to TRBJ2-3, with D perhaps assigned TRBD1 or TRBD2 (5 bases each). Trimming took off 2 bases at V and 2 bases at J, with 8 bases between the two ends. This CDR3 has 14 residues. Per the germline V gene, CDR1 is MGHDK and CDR2 is SYGVNS. The CDR3 DNA is TGTGCCAGCAGTGAACCGGGACCCACAGATACGCAGTATTTT. Residues: CASSEPGPTDTQYF.

The rearrangement uses TRBV12-3 or TRBV12-4 and TRBJ1-2, with 8 bases matching TRBD1. The trim removed 4 bases at V and 2 bases at J, leaving 6 bases unmatched. The CDR3 sequence is 15 residues long. CDR3 region: CASSSLRGRNYGYTF. The CDR3 DNA reads as TGTGCCAGCAGTTCTCTCAGGGGGCGGAACTATGGCTACACCTTC.

This clonotype was observed at least ten times. The rearrangement links TRBV7-2 to TRBJ1-4; D possibly corresponds to TRBD1 (6 bases). V gave up 5 bases and J gave up 3 bases, with 13 bases separating them. The CDR3 covers 15 residues. The germline V gene encodes CDR1 SGHTA and CDR2 FQGNSA. The chain's CDR3 is CASSARGGANEKLFF. CDR3 bases: TGTGCCAGCAGCGCGCGGGGGGGCGCTAATGAAAAACTGTTTTTT.

The J gene is TRBJ2-2, the V gene TRBV5-6; 11 bases are a match to TRBD2. The CDR3 has 15 residues. Per the germline V gene, CDR1 is SGHDT and CDR2 is YYEEEE. The ends lost 5 bases at V and 5 bases at J; junction bases unmatched: 5. The CDR3 DNA reads as TGTGCCAGCAGTTCCTCTAGCGGGGGGACCGGGGAGCTGTTTTTT. Its protein is CASSSSSGGTGELFF.

This clonotype has a handful of counts. The rearrangement uses TRBV20-1 and TRBJ2-7, with 9 bases fitting TRBD1. J lost 4 bases, V lost 0 bases, and 10 bases had no gene match. CDR1 and CDR2 from the germline V gene are DFQATT and SNEGSKA (reference sequence). The CDR3 length is 16 residues. The CDR3 nucleotides read TGCAGTGCTAGAGATGCGACGGGGACAGGGAGTTACGAGCAGTACTTC. Its translation is CSARDATGTGSYEQYF.

This clonotype was picked up a small number of times. The chain has TRBV7-9 and TRBJ2-7; a possible D gene is TRBD1 (6 bases). The CDR3 covers 15 residues. Trimming stripped 2 bases from V and 1 base from J, with 12 bases between. Per germline, CDR1 SEHNR and CDR2 FQNEAQ (reference sequence). This chain's CDR3 is CASSLWGRGSYEQYF. The CDR3 region has the DNA TGTGCCAGCAGCTTATGGGGCAGGGGTTCCTACGAGCAGTACTTC.

At least ten counts were recorded for this clonotype. This chain uses TRBV7-6 with TRBJ1-5; 8 nucleotides align to TRBD1. The CDR3 is made up of 15 amino acids. V was pared by 2 bases and J by 3 bases, with 3 bases of the junction left unmatched. In germline, CDR1 is SGHVS, CDR2 FNYEAQ. This CDR3 reads CASSLIQGVNQPQHF. In DNA form, the CDR3 reads TGTGCCAGCAGCTTAATACAGGGGGTCAATCAGCCCCAGCATTTT.

This clonotype was observed many times. The chain recombines TRBV29-1 with TRBJ2-5; TRBD1 is a possible D gene (6 bases). Trimming took off 1 base at V and 9 bases at J, with 12 bases between the two ends. Germline V CDR1 and CDR2: SQVTM, ANQGSEA. The CDR3 contains 12 residues. The CDR3 region is CSVEGQGFAQYF. CDR3 bases: TGCAGCGTTGAAGGGCAGGGGTTTGCCCAGTACTTC.

The CDR3 bases are TGTGCCAGCAGCCGACTAGCGGGAGGTCCGGGGGAGCAGTACTTC. Translating it yields CASSRLAGGPGEQYF. J is TRBJ2-7 and V is TRBV7-2; 13 nucleotides match TRBD2. The germline CDR1 and CDR2 sequences are SGHTA and FQGNSA. The V gene end was trimmed by 5 bases and the J gene end by 7 bases; junction bases not matched to a gene: 8. The CDR3 is 15 residues long.

The chain recombines TRBV29-1 with TRBJ2-1, with TRBD2 identical over 10 bases. The CDR3 covers 14 residues. Losses at the gene ends were 3 bases for V and 9 bases for J; bases not matched to a gene: 8. CDR1 is SQVTM and CDR2 is ANQGSEA in the germline V gene. CDR3 in amino acids: CSVETLAGVAEQFF. In DNA, the CDR3 is TGCAGCGTTGAGACCCTAGCGGGAGTCGCTGAGCAGTTCTTC.

This chain connects TRBV20-1 to TRBJ2-1; 11 positions match TRBD1. Trimming at V came to 3 bases and at J to 5 bases, leaving 9 bases not matched to a gene. The CDR3 runs to 16 residues. Germline CDR1 reads DFQATT; CDR2 reads SNEGSKA (reference sequence). The CDR3 DNA is TGCAGTGCTAGCCCCTCGGACAGGGGGCAGGACAATGAGCAGTTCTTC. As protein: CSASPSDRGQDNEQFF.

This clonotype occurred a few times. The chain uses TRBV29-1 and TRBJ2-5; possible D gene TRBD1, 6 bases. This CDR3 has 16 amino acids. The V gene's germline CDR1 is SQVTM and CDR2 ANQGSEA. V gave up 4 bases and J gave up 4 bases, with 22 bases separating them. CDR3: CSVVHRYLRDTETQYF. In DNA form, the CDR3 reads TGCAGCGTTGTCCACCGCTACCTCCGGGACACAGAGACCCAGTACTTC.

This clonotype was observed many times. The chain carries TRBV28 and TRBJ2-1; D may be TRBD1 or TRBD2 (8 bases each). V was shortened by 4 bases and J by 2 bases, with 27 bases between the two germline ends. Per germline, CDR1 MDHEN and CDR2 SYDVKM. The CDR3 runs to 20 residues. CDR3 in DNA: TGTGCCAGCAGTTCGACAGGGGAAATCACGGGAGGGAAGGCCTACAATGAGCAGTTCTTC. This encodes CASSSTGEITGGKAYNEQFF.

Concerning this clonotype: One junction end disagrees with the germline gene, perhaps due to a read error. This chain uses TRBV3-1 with TRBJ2-7; 10 bases align to TRBD1. The CDR3 is 15 amino acids. CDR1 is LGHDT, CDR2 YNNKEL, per germline (reference sequence). The CDR3 coding sequence is TGTGCCACCAGCCAGCGGGGACAGGGGTCCTACGAGCAGTACTTC. Protein: CATSQRGQGSYEQYF.

This clonotype came up once. The chain uses TRBV6-2 or TRBV6-3 and TRBJ2-5; 7 bases map to TRBD1. With 7 bases clipped from V and 6 bases from J, the junction kept 8 bases outside the gene matches. Per the germline V gene, CDR1 is MNHEY and CDR2 is SVGEGT. CDR3 length equals 13 residues. DNA of the CDR3: TGTGCCAGCAATTGGGAAGGGGGCAAGACCCAGTACTTC. Protein: CASNWEGGKTQYF.

The rearrangement links TRBV4-2 to TRBJ2-3; 7 bases line up with TRBD2. Trimming took 0 bases from V and 4 from J; bases not matched to a gene: 10. Germline V gene data show CDR1 as LGHNA and CDR2 as YNFKEQ. The CDR3 length is 17 residues. In nucleotides, the CDR3 is TGTGCCAGCAGCCAAGATTCTAGCGGTTTAACGGCAGATACGCAGTATTTT. Translation gives CASSQDSSGLTADTQYF.

The chain employs TRBV18 and TRBJ2-3, with TRBD2 matching over 14 bases. This CDR3 is 18 amino acids long. J lost 2 bases, V lost 2 bases, and 6 bases had no gene match. The germline CDR1 and CDR2 sequences are KGHSH and LQKENI. Written as DNA, the CDR3 is TGTGCCAGCTCACCAAGAGGACTAGCGGGAGGCTACACAGATACGCAGTATTTT. Protein product: CASSPRGLAGGYTDTQYF.